A selection of T cell receptor beta chains follows, all from one sample in a study of T cells of healthy individuals. MiXCR was run by TCRdb on the 5' RACE reads, yielding one entry per CDR3 protein. The sample records fewer than 90,000 distinct CDR3 sequences, roughly 5% being singletons. Receptors were obtained from a female donor in good health. CDR3s include the opening cysteine and the closing phenylalanine or tryptophan. The order of the fields is clone size, D gene, J gene, V gene, CDR3 protein, CDR3 DNA. D genes are given only for firm matches. Clone size, where shown, is once, few, many, or a class for clones that have expanded.

clone size: few; D gene: NA; J gene: TRBJ2-3; V gene: TRBV6-2/TRBV6-3; CDR3 protein: CASSSMTAQGRDTQYF; CDR3 DNA: TGTGCCAGCAGTTCCATGACAGCACAGGGGAGGGATACGCAGTATTTT
clone size: NA; D gene: TRBD2; J gene: TRBJ2-1; V gene: TRBV20-1; CDR3 protein: CSARGLTSGNEQFF; CDR3 DNA: TGCAGTGCTAGAGGCCTCACTAGCGGCAATGAGCAGTTCTTC
clone size: many; D gene: NA; J gene: TRBJ2-3; V gene: TRBV7-2; CDR3 protein: CASSLARSRDTQYF; CDR3 DNA: TGTGCCAGCAGCTTAGCTAGGAGCAGGGATACGCAGTATTTT
clone size: few; D gene: NA; J gene: TRBJ1-1; V gene: TRBV7-9; CDR3 protein: CASSLAGSGEAFF; CDR3 DNA: TGTGCCAGCAGCTTGGCGGGGAGCGGTGAAGCTTTCTTT
clone size: NA; D gene: NA; J gene: TRBJ2-7; V gene: TRBV2; CDR3 protein: CASSEPPTGRSYEQYF; CDR3 DNA: TGTGCCAGCAGTGAGCCCCCTACGGGACGTTCCTACGAGCAGTACTTC
clone size: many; D gene: TRBD2; J gene: TRBJ2-3; V gene: TRBV19; CDR3 protein: CASSIDQPGLAGRDTQYF; CDR3 DNA: TGTGCCAGTAGTATAGATCAACCGGGACTAGCGGGACGAGATACGCAGTATTTT
clone size: few; D gene: TRBD2; J gene: TRBJ2-3; V gene: TRBV29-1; CDR3 protein: CSVDGATSGRPTSTDTQYF; CDR3 DNA: TGCAGCGTTGATGGGGCGACTAGCGGGAGACCGACTAGCACAGATACGCAGTATTTT
clone size: many; D gene: NA; J gene: TRBJ1-6; V gene: TRBV9; CDR3 protein: CASSVSEGRVNSPLHF; CDR3 DNA: TGTGCCAGCAGCGTTTCGGAGGGGCGAGTAAATTCACCCCTCCACTTT
clone size: NA; D gene: NA; J gene: TRBJ1-1; V gene: TRBV18; CDR3 protein: CASSGGVQNTEAFF; CDR3 DNA: TGTGCCAGCTCAGGCGGGGTACAGAACACTGAAGCTTTCTTT
clone size: many; D gene: TRBD1; J gene: TRBJ1-2; V gene: TRBV5-1; CDR3 protein: CASSLESQGSGYTF; CDR3 DNA: TGCGCCAGCAGCCTTGAATCACAGGGGAGCGGCTACACCTTC
clone size: NA; D gene: NA; J gene: TRBJ2-5; V gene: TRBV18; CDR3 protein: CASSSLSPREAQYF; CDR3 DNA: TGTGCCAGCTCATCACTCTCGCCCCGAGAGGCCCAGTACTTC
clone size: many; D gene: NA; J gene: TRBJ2-3; V gene: TRBV7-9; CDR3 protein: CASSLEAIPATQYF; CDR3 DNA: TGTGCCAGCAGCTTAGAGGCGATACCGGCTACGCAGTATTTT
clone size: many; D gene: TRBD1; J gene: TRBJ2-7; V gene: TRBV4-3; CDR3 protein: CASSQVTGGGEQYF; CDR3 DNA: TGCGCCAGCAGCCAAGTGACAGGGGGAGGCGAGCAGTACTTC
clone size: NA; D gene: NA; J gene: TRBJ2-5; V gene: TRBV6-5; CDR3 protein: CASGSTAPGIQETQYF; CDR3 DNA: TGTGCCAGCGGATCGACAGCTCCCGGGATCCAAGAGACCCAGTACTTC
clone size: few; D gene: TRBD2; J gene: TRBJ2-3; V gene: TRBV19; CDR3 protein: CASSGGLAGSSTDTQYF; CDR3 DNA: TGTGCCAGTAGTGGGGGACTAGCGGGCTCTAGCACAGATACGCAGTATTTT
clone size: many; D gene: NA; J gene: TRBJ2-7; V gene: TRBV4-3; CDR3 protein: CASSREVGRSYEQYF; CDR3 DNA: TGCGCCAGCAGCCGGGAAGTAGGACGCTCCTACGAGCAGTACTTC
clone size: few; D gene: NA; J gene: TRBJ1-1; V gene: TRBV28; CDR3 protein: CASRKRGTTEAFF; CDR3 DNA: TGTGCCAGCAGAAAAAGGGGGACGACTGAAGCTTTCTTT
clone size: few; D gene: NA; J gene: TRBJ1-2; V gene: TRBV30; CDR3 protein: CAWSTSLQRLRGGYTF; CDR3 DNA: TGTGCCTGGAGTACCTCGTTACAGCGCCTCCGGGGTGGCTACACCTTC
clone size: many; D gene: NA; J gene: TRBJ2-2; V gene: TRBV27; CDR3 protein: CASSPDRAAGELFF; CDR3 DNA: TGTGCCAGCAGTCCGGACCGCGCCGCCGGGGAGCTGTTTTTT
clone size: many; D gene: NA; J gene: TRBJ2-7; V gene: TRBV18; CDR3 protein: CASSPSSGASYEQYF; CDR3 DNA: TGTGCCAGCTCACCATCCTCGGGAGCCTCCTACGAGCAGTACTTC
clone size: many; D gene: TRBD1; J gene: TRBJ2-7; V gene: TRBV4-2; CDR3 protein: CASSQAGTVSYEQYF; CDR3 DNA: TGTGCCAGCAGCCAAGCTGGGACAGTCTCCTACGAGCAGTACTTC
clone size: many; D gene: NA; J gene: TRBJ1-1; V gene: TRBV7-9; CDR3 protein: CASSPPIMNTEAFF; CDR3 DNA: TGTGCCAGCAGCCCCCCGATCATGAACACTGAAGCTTTCTTT
clone size: many; D gene: TRBD2; J gene: TRBJ2-7; V gene: TRBV7-2; CDR3 protein: CASSPNQAGGWQYF; CDR3 DNA: TGTGCCAGCAGCCCAAACCAAGCGGGAGGTTGGCAGTACTTC
clone size: many; D gene: NA; J gene: TRBJ1-5; V gene: TRBV10-3; CDR3 protein: CAISERGQPQHF; CDR3 DNA: TGTGCCATCAGTGAAAGGGGGCAGCCCCAGCATTTT
clone size: NA; D gene: NA; J gene: TRBJ2-7; V gene: TRBV6-5; CDR3 protein: CASSYSGRDFHYEQYF; CDR3 DNA: TGTGCCAGCAGTTACTCTGGCCGGGACTTCCACTACGAGCAGTACTTC
clone size: many; D gene: NA; J gene: TRBJ2-7; V gene: TRBV29-1; CDR3 protein: CSVGDRAYEQYF; CDR3 DNA: TGCAGCGTTGGTGACCGAGCCTACGAGCAGTACTTC
clone size: many; D gene: NA; J gene: TRBJ2-3; V gene: TRBV6-2/TRBV6-3; CDR3 protein: CASSQDYLRTDTQYF; CDR3 DNA: TGTGCCAGCAGCCAGGACTACCTCAGAACAGATACGCAGTATTTT
clone size: many; D gene: NA; J gene: TRBJ1-6; V gene: TRBV27; CDR3 protein: CANLRRPSSYNSPLHF; CDR3 DNA: TGTGCCAACCTAAGGCGCCCGAGCTCCTATAATTCACCCCTCCACTTT
clone size: few; D gene: NA; J gene: TRBJ1-6; V gene: TRBV4-3; CDR3 protein: CASSLGGDNSPLHF; CDR3 DNA: TGCGCCAGCAGCCTCGGCGGAGATAATTCACCCCTCCACTTT
clone size: many; D gene: NA; J gene: TRBJ2-5; V gene: TRBV29-1; CDR3 protein: CSVLRDLDQETQYF; CDR3 DNA: TGCAGCGTCTTGCGGGACCTAGACCAAGAGACCCAGTACTTC
clone size: many; D gene: TRBD1; J gene: TRBJ2-4; V gene: TRBV4-3; CDR3 protein: CASSQELTGGLAKNIQYF; CDR3 DNA: TGCGCCAGCAGCCAAGAATTGACAGGGGGCCTAGCCAAAAACATTCAGTACTTC
clone size: many; D gene: NA; J gene: TRBJ1-4; V gene: TRBV11-2; CDR3 protein: CASSLVAGLGDEKLFF; CDR3 DNA: TGTGCCAGCAGCCTAGTCGCAGGCTTGGGGGATGAAAAACTGTTTTTT
clone size: many; D gene: TRBD1; J gene: TRBJ2-5; V gene: TRBV5-1; CDR3 protein: CASSSTGTGVRETQYF; CDR3 DNA: TGCGCCAGCAGCTCTACCGGGACAGGGGTCCGAGAGACCCAGTACTTC
clone size: many; D gene: NA; J gene: TRBJ1-1; V gene: TRBV29-1; CDR3 protein: CSVEPPARNTEAFF; CDR3 DNA: TGCAGCGTTGAACCCCCAGCGCGGAACACTGAAGCTTTCTTT
clone size: NA; D gene: NA; J gene: TRBJ2-5; V gene: TRBV12-3/TRBV12-4; CDR3 protein: CASSSDVNTGRGIGETQYF; CDR3 DNA: TGTGCCAGCAGCTCCGACGTCAATACAGGGCGCGGGATTGGGGAGACCCAGTACTTC
clone size: few; D gene: NA; J gene: TRBJ1-1; V gene: TRBV5-4; CDR3 protein: CASSPAGGFPSEAFF; CDR3 DNA: TGTGCCAGCAGCCCGGCTGGTGGGTTTCCCTCTGAAGCTTTCTTT
clone size: NA; D gene: NA; J gene: TRBJ2-7; V gene: TRBV11-2; CDR3 protein: CASSQTRASDIFYEQYF; CDR3 DNA: TGTGCCAGCAGCCAAACAAGGGCCTCGGACATATTCTACGAGCAGTACTTC
clone size: many; D gene: NA; J gene: TRBJ1-5; V gene: TRBV6-2/TRBV6-3; CDR3 protein: CASSWTAPNQPQHF; CDR3 DNA: TGTGCCAGCAGTTGGACCGCTCCCAATCAGCCCCAGCATTTT
clone size: NA; D gene: NA; J gene: TRBJ1-3; V gene: TRBV11-1; CDR3 protein: CASSLARGRRSGNTIYF; CDR3 DNA: TGTGCCAGCAGCTTAGCGCGCGGACGCCGCTCTGGAAACACCATATATTTT